What follows is one T cell receptor beta chain and its context. Its target is not known. They isolated at least 6 million PBMCs from each sample. The length of the CDR3 is 15 residues. Trimming removed 5 bases from V and 2 bases from J; junction bases left unmatched: 5. In germline, CDR1 is SQVTM, CDR2 ANQGSEA. This sample was included in a study of blood T cells in healthy people across ages. About the research overall: Roughly one uniquely barcoded beta molecule per two T cells was captured.

General study results and limits: Long-lived donors exceeded aged donors in naive CD4+ cells and diversity.

A J-beta primer mix and a sample-barcoded 5' primer were used in a second PCR of roughly 6 to 11 cycles. Via MiXCR, TCRdb re-called the 5' RACE reads, giving one row per CDR3 protein. The repertoire includes roughly 680,000 distinct CDR3 sequences, about 52% of them detected once, and about 32% sits in the top ten. The V call is TRBV29-1, the J call TRBJ2-1; 11 positions match TRBD2. The sequence derives from an older woman in good health. The source material was blood. The CDR3 bases are TGCAGCGTTACCCGGACTAGCGGGCCCTACAATGAGCAGTTCTTC. Its protein product is CSVTRTSGPYNEQFF.